This passage covers 13 T cell receptor beta chains from one sample sequenced in a study of early T cells in non-severe SARS-CoV-2 infection. A single record per CDR3 protein comes from TCRdb applying MiXCR to the 5' RACE reads. Of tens of thousands of distinct CDR3 sequences in the sample, about 15% are singletons; the top ten hold about 6.1%. Specimen: whole blood. Receptors originate from an adult who was a healthcare worker with PCR-confirmed SARS-CoV-2 infection or an uninfected control (not recorded which).

The CDR3 spells CASSTGQGNTEAFF. As DNA, the CDR3 is TGTGCCAGCAGTACCGGACAGGGGAACACTGAAGCTTTCTTT. The chain employs TRBV2 and TRBJ1-1; TRBD1 matches 8 bases. The V segment lost 5 bases and the J segment 1 base; nucleotides outside the gene matches: 3. Looked up from germline, CDR1 is SNHLY and CDR2 is FYNNEI. The CDR3 extends over 14 amino acids.

V is TRBV7-9 and J is TRBJ2-4, with 7 bases that match TRBD2. CDR1 and CDR2 from the germline V gene are SEHNR and FQNEAQ (reference sequence). Trimming cost V 7 bases and J 9 bases; bases outside gene matches: 9. There are 13 residues in the CDR3. The CDR3 loop is CASTFAGEGIQYF. CDR3 bases: TGTGCCAGCACCTTTGCGGGGGAGGGCATTCAGTACTTC.

This chain uses TRBV29-1 with TRBJ2-2, with a weak D call TRBD1 (6 bases). This CDR3 has 15 residues. The germline CDR1 and CDR2 sequences are SQVTM and ANQGSEA. V was cut by 0 bases and J by 3 bases, with 11 bases left in between. For the CDR3, the DNA is TGCAGCGTTGAAGAGAACAGGGCGGACACCGGGGAGCTGTTTTTT. Translated: CSVEENRADTGELFF.

The V gene is TRBV6-6, the J gene TRBJ2-2; tentative D call: TRBD2 (6 bases). The CDR3 contains 15 residues. CDR1 is MNHNY, CDR2 SVGAGI, per germline (reference sequence). V lost 2 bases, J lost 6 bases, and 13 bases lay in between. The CDR3 reads CASSYALAGPGELFF. In nucleotides, the CDR3 is TGTGCCAGCAGTTACGCTCTCGCGGGGCCCGGGGAGCTGTTTTTT.

This clonotype has ten or more counts. J is TRBJ2-1 and V is TRBV28, with D uncertain. In germline, CDR1 is MDHEN, CDR2 SYDVKM. The CDR3 covers 15 residues. V was pared by 2 bases and J by 6 bases, with 14 bases between. In DNA form, the CDR3 reads TGTGCCAGCAGTTTACCCGTCCCGAGTAGCAATGAGCAGTTCTTC. It codes for CASSLPVPSSNEQFF.

This clonotype was observed a handful of times. The chain has TRBV20-1 and TRBJ2-7; 13 bases are shared with TRBD2. The CDR3 spans 16 residues. Germline CDR1 is DFQATT and CDR2 is SNEGSKA (reference sequence). V was pared by 6 bases and J by 6 bases, with 14 bases of the junction left unmatched. The chain's CDR3 is CSASLGRLAGGGEQYF. The CDR3 nucleotides read TGCAGTGCCAGCCTTGGAAGACTAGCGGGGGGAGGCGAGCAGTACTTC.

This clonotype showed up just a few times. V gene TRBV20-1 combines with J gene TRBJ1-1, with D unclear. The CDR3 is 13 residues long. Germline V gives CDR1 DFQATT, CDR2 SNEGSKA (reference sequence). The V gene lost 6 bases and the J gene lost 1 base, with 12 bases spanning the gap. In DNA form, the CDR3 reads TGCAGTGCCCGTGTGTTGTCGAACACTGAAGCTTTCTTT. Its protein product is CSARVLSNTEAFF.

This clonotype was seen a few times. The chain is built from TRBV2 and TRBJ1-2; D is undetermined. The CDR3 is 14 amino acids. V lost 8 bases and J lost 0, with 13 bases in between. Per germline, CDR1 SNHLY and CDR2 FYNNEI. This CDR3 reads CASPPLRSNYGYTF. For the CDR3, the DNA is TGTGCCAGCCCTCCGCTGAGATCTAACTATGGCTACACCTTC.

This clonotype has just a few counts. The V call is TRBV20-1, the J call TRBJ2-3, with D unresolved. Germline V lookup: CDR1 DFQATT, CDR2 SNEGSKA (reference sequence). Trimming took 7 bases from V and 0 from J, leaving 8 bases between them. This CDR3 has 12 residues. In DNA, the CDR3 is TGCAGTGGGCGGCGTAGCACAGATACGCAGTATTTT. It translates to CSGRRSTDTQYF.

The table lists this clonotype with many counts. The genes are TRBV10-2 and TRBJ2-2; D ambiguous. Trimming pared 0 bases from V and 4 bases from J, leaving 9 bases between. In germline, CDR1 is WSHSY, CDR2 SAAADI. This CDR3 spans 15 amino acids. The DNA for the CDR3 is TGCGCCAGCAGTGAGTCATTAAGGAGCACCGGGGAGCTGTTTTTT. It codes for CASSESLRSTGELFF.

This clonotype was counted at least ten times. The J gene is TRBJ1-5, the V gene TRBV15; no firm D call. The length of the CDR3 is 14 residues. Trimming removed 0 bases from V and 6 bases from J, with 9 bases in between. Germline V CDR1 and CDR2: LNHNV, YYDKDF (reference sequence). The DNA for the CDR3 is TGTGCCACCAGCAGAGAGGGCAGTCGTCAGCCCCAGCATTTT. Translating it yields CATSREGSRQPQHF.

Only a few counts were recorded for this clonotype. The V call is TRBV5-5, the J call TRBJ1-4, with D tentatively TRBD1 (5 bases). Looked up from germline, CDR1 is SGHKS and CDR2 is YYEKEE (reference sequence). V lost 3 bases and J lost 8, with 11 bases in between. The CDR3 spans 13 residues. In nucleotides, the CDR3 is TGTGCCAGCAGCTGGGACCTAGGGGAAAAACTGTTTTTT. Protein sequence: CASSWDLGEKLFF.

This clonotype showed up just a few times. V and J are TRBV9 and TRBJ2-3; D gene uncertain. CDR3 length equals 14 residues. Germline V gene lookup returns CDR1 SGDLS and CDR2 YYNGEE. V shed 0 bases and J shed 2 bases, with 7 bases lying between them. This CDR3 is CASSVDGATDTQYF. The CDR3 DNA reads TGTGCCAGCAGCGTAGACGGAGCCACAGATACGCAGTATTTT.